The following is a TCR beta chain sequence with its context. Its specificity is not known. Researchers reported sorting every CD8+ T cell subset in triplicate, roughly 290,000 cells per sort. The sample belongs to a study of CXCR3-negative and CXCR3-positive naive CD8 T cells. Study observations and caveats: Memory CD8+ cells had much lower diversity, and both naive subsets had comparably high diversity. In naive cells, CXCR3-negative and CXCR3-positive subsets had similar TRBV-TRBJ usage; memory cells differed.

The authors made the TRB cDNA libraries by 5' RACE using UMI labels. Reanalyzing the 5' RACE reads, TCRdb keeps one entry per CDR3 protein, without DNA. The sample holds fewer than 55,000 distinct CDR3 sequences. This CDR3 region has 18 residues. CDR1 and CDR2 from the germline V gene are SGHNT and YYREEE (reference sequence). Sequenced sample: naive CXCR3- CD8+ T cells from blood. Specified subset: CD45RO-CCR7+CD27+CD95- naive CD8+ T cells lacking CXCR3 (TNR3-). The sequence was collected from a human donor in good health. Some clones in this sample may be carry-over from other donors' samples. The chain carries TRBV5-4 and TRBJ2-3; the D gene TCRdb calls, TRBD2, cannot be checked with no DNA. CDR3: CASSLPAGGPASTDTQYF. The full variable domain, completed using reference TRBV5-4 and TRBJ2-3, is ETGVTQSPTHLIKTRGQQVTLRCSSQSGHNTVSWYQQALGQGPQFIFQYYREEENGRGNFPPRFSGLQFPNYSSELNVNALELDDSALYLCASSLPAGGPASTDTQYFGPGTRLTVL.